Below, 3 T cell receptor beta chains from the same sample are listed, as sequenced in a study of regulatory T cells in long-lasting Graves disease. CDR3-region Arm-PCR and iRepertoire HTBI primers produced the TCR beta libraries. TCRdb ran MiXCR on the multiplex PCR reads and lists one entry per CDR3 protein. The sample shows 450,000 to 600,000 distinct CDR3 sequences, roughly 14% of them seen only once. Time point reported: newly diagnosed GD, antithyroid drugs for less than 3 months. PBMC-extracted RNA yielded the TCR library. These data were likewise used in another study, on T cells in Graves' hyperthyroidism and ophthalmopathy.

This specimen consisted of peripheral blood mononuclear cells (PBMCs), obtained at new diagnosis, from a patient treated with antithyroid drugs. The source is a man aged 25-40 years with Graves disease.

This clonotype occurred a few times. This sequence joins TRBV19 and TRBJ2-4; 7 bases agree with TRBD1. This CDR3 has 11 amino acids. Germline CDR1 and CDR2: LNHDA and SQIVND (reference sequence). V trimming: 8 bases; J trimming: 6 bases; junction bases outside the gene matches: 1. CDR3 loop: CASDRANIQYF. Written as DNA, the CDR3 is TGTGCCAGTGACAGGGCAAACATTCAGTACTTC.

Concerning this clonotype itself: Sequence at one end of the junction differs from germline and may be a read error. The chain has TRBV5-1 and TRBJ1-3; 7 positions agree with TRBD1. The CDR3 is made up of 15 amino acids. Germline V gene sequence: CDR1 SGHRS, CDR2 YFSETQ. CDR3 bases: TGTGCCAGCAGCTTGGGGGACAGCTCTGGAAACACCATATATTTT. Encoded protein: CASSLGDSSGNTIYF.

The chain couples TRBV30 to TRBJ2-1; unclear D gene. The CDR3 loop spans 13 amino acids. The V and J ends lost 4 bases and 8 bases respectively, with 15 bases between them. Germline V lookup: CDR1 GTSNPN, CDR2 SVGIG (reference sequence). Here the CDR3 reads CAWTSPRWHEQFF. The CDR3 region has the DNA TGTGCCTGGACTTCTCCTCGGTGGCATGAGCAGTTCTTC.